Sequencing of this TCR beta chain was carried out in a study of blood T cell repertoires in COVID-19 (dated by TCRdb to 2018 to 2021). The study in broad terms: Samples covering the acute and convalescent phases of COVID-19 were provided by collaborators in the United States, Italy and Spain. Deeply sampled blood TCRbeta repertoires from subjects exposed to, actively infected with, or recovered from COVID-19 were included in the dataset. Sample metadata almost always included a de-identified subject ID, COVID-19 status, age in years and sex. The prospective study material was composed of cDNA or gDNA derived from T cells, B-cell-depleted T cells, or PBMCs. Where available, HLA class I and class II types were taken from metadata supplied by the sample provider and were not determined by assay-based typing. Samples came from the ongoing ImmuneRACE study (first 160 participants) plus 1,254 subjects from 6 global collaborators. The repertoires were released in a freely available public database meant as a resource for research on the immune response to SARS-CoV-2.

Broad study findings and their caveats: The quantity of clinical and demographic metadata differed by source and by participant and was supplied without curation.

Details on this clone: The antigen it recognizes is unknown. There are no base qualities to consult, and no much larger clone falls within one base.

In Seattle, one collaborating source enrolled patients while the infection was active and tracked those patients longitudinally over the course of disease. Each collaborating institution followed its own protocols to collect whole blood in K2EDTA tubes. Collaborator samples were shipped for TCRbeta analysis as frozen whole blood, isolated PBMCs, or DNA extracted from either sample type. TCRbeta CDR3 regions were amplified from genomic DNA by means of the immunoSEQ Assay, a bias-controlled multiplex PCR. The source study handled its data this way. Nucleated cell counts per sample were estimated from amplification of reference gene primers within the assay. To quantify the absolute abundance of each unique TCRbeta CDR3 rearrangement, sequence reads were collapsed and filtered. For each sample, productive Simpson clonality was calculated as the square root of Simpson's diversity index over productive rearrangements. TCRdb mirrors the immuneACCESS table, restricted to in-frame sequences. Some clones are absent from its copies; in checked studies, under half trace to an unresolved V gene, and the reason for the others is unknown. V and J calls and clone size are those listed in that table; D and trimming were worked out from the DNA. The sample records some 190,000 clones, more than 80% of which are singletons. The ten biggest clones cover more than 9.5% of the sample.

The sample comprised peripheral blood. The clonotype originates from a middle-aged woman with COVID-19, enrolled during active disease.

This receptor has the CDR3 CASSTRQGRPDTQYF. DNA sequence: TGTGCCAGCAGCACCCGACAGGGGAGGCCAGATACGCAGTATTTT. The rearranged segments are TRBV21-1 and TRBJ2-3; the table names TRBD1, a call not compared with the DNA. TRBV21-1 counts as a pseudogene. The CDR3, cysteine through phenylalanine, is 15 amino acids long. The CDR3 DNA has 45 bases and is translated from base 1.